This TCR beta chain was recorded in a study of blood T cell repertoires in COVID-19. Per the study methods: Reference gene primer amplification in the assay estimated nucleated cell counts. Assay: immunoSEQ multiplex PCR; the TCRdb copy retains only in-frame clones and omits some. V, J and clone size were drawn from that table, and D and trimming were deduced from the DNA. The table includes 130,000 or so clones, 80% to 90% detected once. CDR1 is SNHLY, CDR2 FYNNEI, per germline. V lost 8 bases to trimming and J lost 1 base, with 12 bases between them. There are 14 residues in the CDR3. The sequence was obtained from an elderly man with active or convalescent COVID-19. The rearrangement links TRBV2 to TRBJ1-3, with D possibly matching TRBD1 (5 bases). Sequenced sample: peripheral blood. The CDR3 loop reads CASRYPGSGNTIYF. CDR3 bases: TGTGCCAGCCGTTACCCAGGGTCTGGAAACACCATATATTTT.